This T cell receptor beta chain was captured in a study of neoadjuvant anti-PD-1 for oral cavity cancer. About the research overall: Nivolumab at 3 mg/kg was mostly given biweekly, three to four doses, pre-surgery.

In regard to this clone: As yet, its antigen is unknown.

General study results and limits: Treg/Th17 ratio rose with pretreatment blood and fell with post-treatment tumor TCRbeta clonality.

As to time point: after neoadjuvant nivolumab, at surgical resection. These newly diagnosed stage II-IVA oral cavity squamous cell carcinoma patients had no prior systemic or radiation treatment. Assay: immunoSEQ multiplex PCR; the TCRdb copy retains only in-frame clones and omits some. The sample contains about 15,000 clones, around 40% of which appear only once. The material sequenced was tumor tissue, taken after nivolumab (anti-PD-1) treatment. The receptor was isolated from a person between 35 and 79 years old with oral cavity squamous cell carcinoma.

The CDR3 DNA sequence: TGTGCCAGTAGTATAGCTGGTCGGGCGAGTCCCCAGTACTTC. Translation: CASSIAGRASPQYF. J is TRBJ2-5 and V is TRBV19, with no clear D. The germline CDR1 and CDR2 sequences are LNHDA and SQIVND (reference sequence). V was clipped by 1 base and J by 9 bases, with 15 bases between them. The CDR3 has 14 residues.